This TCR beta chain was identified in a study of blood T cell repertoires in COVID-19. Whole-study context: There were acute and convalescent COVID-19 samples, and they came from the United States, Italy and Spain. PBMCs, B-cell-depleted T cells, or T cells provided the cDNA or gDNA that made up the material.

Germline V gene lookup returns CDR1 LNHDA and CDR2 SQIVND (reference sequence). The trim removed 9 bases at V and 7 bases at J, leaving 14 bases unmatched. The CDR3 is made up of 15 amino acids. The authors' processing: Scientists estimated how many nucleated cells there were by amplifying reference gene primers. The method was immunoSEQ multiplex PCR; TCRdb's version includes in-frame clones alone and lacks a portion of them. The DNA was the basis for D and trimming; V, J and clone size are from that table. The repertoire holds roughly 300,000 clones, with 80% to 90% as singletons. The origin of this receptor is a woman between 40 and 50 years old with acute COVID-19. The source material was PBMCs or T cells enriched from blood (not recorded which). The chain has TRBV19 and TRBJ1-5, with 8 bases matching TRBD1. Here the CDR3 reads CASLTPGQEMQPQHF. The CDR3, as DNA: TGTGCCAGCCTAACTCCGGGACAGGAAATGCAGCCCCAGCATTTT.